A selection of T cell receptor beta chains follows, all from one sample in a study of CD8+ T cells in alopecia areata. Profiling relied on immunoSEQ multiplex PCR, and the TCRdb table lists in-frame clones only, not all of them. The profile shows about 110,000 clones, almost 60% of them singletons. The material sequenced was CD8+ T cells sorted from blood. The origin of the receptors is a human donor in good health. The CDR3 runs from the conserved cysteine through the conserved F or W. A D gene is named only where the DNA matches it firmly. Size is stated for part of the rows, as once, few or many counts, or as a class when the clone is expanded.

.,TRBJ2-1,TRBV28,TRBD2,CASSFLAGGWNEQFF,TGTGCCAGCAGTTTTCTAGCGGGGGGGTGGAATGAGCAGTTCTTC
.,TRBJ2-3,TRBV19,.,CASSIFGNTDTQYF,TGTGCCAGTAGTATCTTTGGCAACACAGATACGCAGTATTTT
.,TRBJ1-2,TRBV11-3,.,CASSGAVHLGKTYGYTF,TGTGCCAGCAGCGGAGCGGTCCATCTCGGAAAGACCTATGGCTACACCTTC
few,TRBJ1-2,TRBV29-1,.,CSVPHFGGDYGYTF,TGCAGCGTCCCCCATTTTGGGGGTGACTATGGCTACACCTTC
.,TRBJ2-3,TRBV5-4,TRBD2,CASSLTSGGGITDTQYF,TGTGCCAGCAGCTTGACTAGCGGGGGGGGTATCACAGATACGCAGTATTTT
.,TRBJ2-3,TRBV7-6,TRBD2,CASSLGASGNTDTQYF,TGTGCCAGCAGCTTAGGTGCTAGCGGGAACACAGATACGCAGTATTTT
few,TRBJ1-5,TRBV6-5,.,CASSYSRGSQPQHF,TGTGCCAGCAGTTACTCGAGGGGGAGTCAGCCCCAGCATTTT
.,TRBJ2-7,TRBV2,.,CASSDMLVLSGEQYF,TGTGCCAGCAGTGATATGTTGGTACTATCTGGGGAGCAGTACTTC
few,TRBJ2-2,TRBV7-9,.,CASSLYYGVNTGELFF,TGTGCCAGCAGCTTGTATTACGGGGTGAACACCGGGGAGCTGTTTTTT
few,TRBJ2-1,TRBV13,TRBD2,CASSATSGGANEQFF,TGTGCCAGCAGCGCAACTAGCGGGGGGGCCAATGAGCAGTTCTTC
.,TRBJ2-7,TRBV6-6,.,CASSGLGRSYEQYF,TGTGCCAGCAGCGGACTCGGTAGGTCCTACGAGCAGTACTTC
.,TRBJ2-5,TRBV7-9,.,CASSRDYQETQYF,TGTGCCAGCAGCCGGGACTACCAAGAGACCCAGTACTTC
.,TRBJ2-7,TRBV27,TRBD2,CASSLGGNYEQYF,TGTGCCAGCAGTTTGGGGGGGAACTACGAGCAGTACTTC
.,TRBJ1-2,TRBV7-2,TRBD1,CASSLVGTGAINYGYTF,TGTGCCAGCAGCTTAGTGGGGACAGGGGCGATTAACTATGGCTACACCTTC
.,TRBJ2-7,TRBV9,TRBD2,CASSVVAGGYEQYF,TGTGCCAGCAGCGTAGTGGCGGGGGGCTACGAGCAGTACTTC
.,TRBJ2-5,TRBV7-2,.,CASSLVGLAETQYF,TGTGCCAGCAGCTTAGTGGGTCTAGCGGAGACCCAGTACTTC
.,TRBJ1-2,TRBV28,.,CASNDLPGNNGYTF,TGTGCCAGCAACGATTTACCAGGGAATAATGGCTACACCTTC
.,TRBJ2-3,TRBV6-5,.,CASSYEGDTQYF,TGTGCCAGCAGTTACGAGGGGGATACGCAGTATTTT
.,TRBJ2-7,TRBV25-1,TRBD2,CASSERGGSYEQYF,TGTGCCAGCAGTGAACGGGGGGGTTCCTACGAGCAGTACTTC
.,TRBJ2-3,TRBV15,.,CATSRAPDTQYF,TGTGCCACCAGCAGAGCCCCAGATACGCAGTATTTT
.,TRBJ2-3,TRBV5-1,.,CASSRRRFTSTDTQYF,TGCGCCAGCAGCCGTCGGAGGTTTACTAGCACAGATACGCAGTATTTT
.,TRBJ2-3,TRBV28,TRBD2,CASSGAGGITDTQYF,TGTGCCAGCAGCGGAGCGGGGGGGATCACAGATACGCAGTATTTT
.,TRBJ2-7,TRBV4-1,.,CASSQGAGSPPGEQYF,TGCGCCAGCAGCCAAGGTGCGGGCTCTCCTCCGGGCGAGCAGTACTTC
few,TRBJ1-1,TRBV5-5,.,CASSPRGDQWMNTEAFF,TGTGCCAGCAGCCCCAGGGGAGACCAATGGATGAACACTGAAGCTTTCTTT
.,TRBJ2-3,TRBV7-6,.,CASSLFAGTTTDTQYF,TGTGCCAGCAGCTTATTTGCAGGGACGACTACAGATACGCAGTATTTT
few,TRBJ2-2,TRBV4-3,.,CASSQDWAGRNTGELFF,TGCGCCAGCAGCCAAGATTGGGCAGGGAGGAACACCGGGGAGCTGTTTTTT
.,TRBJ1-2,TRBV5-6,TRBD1,CASSLPTGNNGYTF,TGTGCCAGCAGCCTGCCGACAGGGAACAATGGCTACACCTTC
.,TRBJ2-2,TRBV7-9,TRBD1,CASTNGQGRVTGELFF,TGTGCCAGCACCAATGGACAGGGAAGGGTCACCGGGGAGCTGTTTTTT
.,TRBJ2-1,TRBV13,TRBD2,CASSSGLAGSSYNEQFF,TGTGCCAGCAGCTCGGGACTAGCGGGGAGCTCCTACAATGAGCAGTTCTTC
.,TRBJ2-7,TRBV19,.,CASSSGETTYEQYF,TGTGCCAGTAGTAGCGGGGAGACCACCTACGAGCAGTACTTC
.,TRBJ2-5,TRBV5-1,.,CASSWEETQYF,TGCGCCAGCAGCTGGGAAGAGACCCAGTACTTC
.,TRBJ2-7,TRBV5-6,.,CASSFGASTYEQYF,TGTGCCAGCAGCTTCGGTGCAAGCACCTACGAGCAGTACTTC
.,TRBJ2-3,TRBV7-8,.,CASSLVFEDTDTQYF,TGTGCCAGCAGCTTAGTATTCGAGGACACAGATACGCAGTATTTT
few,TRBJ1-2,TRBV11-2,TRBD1,CASSLDWGTGVTYTF,TGTGCCAGCAGCTTAGATTGGGGGACAGGGGTCACCTACACCTTC
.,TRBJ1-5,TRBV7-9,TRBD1,CASSLGGQGIQPQHF,TGTGCCAGCAGCTTAGGGGGACAGGGCATTCAGCCCCAGCATTTT
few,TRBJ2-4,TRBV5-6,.,CASSLGNSKNIQYF,TGTGCCAGCAGCTTGGGGAACAGCAAAAACATTCAGTACTTC
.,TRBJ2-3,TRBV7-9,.,CASSPRPDTQYF,TGTGCCAGCAGCCCTAGGCCAGATACGCAGTATTTT
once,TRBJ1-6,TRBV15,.,CATSRDGSPNSPLHF,TGTGCCACCAGCCGGGACGGATCCCCCAATTCACCCCTCCACTTT